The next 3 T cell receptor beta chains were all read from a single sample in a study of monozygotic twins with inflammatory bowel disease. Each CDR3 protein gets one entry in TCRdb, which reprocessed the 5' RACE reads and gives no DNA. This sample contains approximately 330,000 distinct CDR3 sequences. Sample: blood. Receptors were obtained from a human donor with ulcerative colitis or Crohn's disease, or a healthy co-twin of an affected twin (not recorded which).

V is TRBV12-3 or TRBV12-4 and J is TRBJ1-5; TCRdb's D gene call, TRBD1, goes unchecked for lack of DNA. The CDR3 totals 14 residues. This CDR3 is CASRGDRLNQPQHF.

CDR3 sequence: CATSRDRHPGETQYF. The J gene is TRBJ2-5, the V gene TRBV15; TCRdb selects TRBD1, and the lack of DNA leaves this call unchecked. The CDR3 is made up of 15 amino acids. The germline V gene encodes CDR1 LNHNV and CDR2 YYDKDF (reference sequence).

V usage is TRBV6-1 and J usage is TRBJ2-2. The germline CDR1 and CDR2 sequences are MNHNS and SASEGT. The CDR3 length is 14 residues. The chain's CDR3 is CASSGVFETGELFF.